This TCR beta chain comes out of a study of shared clonotypes between healthy human individuals. Comment on this clone: Its antigen is not identified.

Produced via immunoSEQ multiplex PCR; TCRdb's table is partial and in-frame only. The table records about 1.5 million clones, roughly 98% of them present only once. Study results and limitations: At large depth, rarefaction still showed sorted-subset sequencing to be incomplete.

Trimming stripped 6 bases from V and 3 bases from J, with 12 bases between. This CDR3 is 13 amino acids long. Germline CDR1 and CDR2: MDHEN and SYDVKM. The TCR sequence derives from a man younger than 40 in good health. The chain carries TRBV28 and TRBJ2-7, with no clear D. The sample comprised naive CD4+ T cells sorted from blood. Indicated subset: CD45RA+ positively selected. The CDR3 DNA sequence: TGTGCCAGCAGGCCTACAGCATACTACGAGCAGTACTTC. Its translation is CASRPTAYYEQYF.